This note documents a single T cell receptor (beta chain) sequence. Its antigen target is currently unknown. Base qualities are not provided; no much larger clone lies one nucleotide away. Per the publication, the time point label means: baseline pretreatment blood. This specimen's treatment or condition label, interpreted: 15 Gy SBRT to primary tumor, nephrectomy 4 weeks later. Serial peripheral blood from radiation-treated patients was sampled at baseline, 2 weeks and 4 weeks after SBRT to track tumor-enriched clonotypes. Every patient's renal cell carcinoma showed clear cell pathology. Genomic DNA for TCR sequencing was prepared using the QIAamp DNA Blood Mini Kit (Qiagen). Samples were included in the analyses only if all quality control checks were passed. This record belongs to a study of radiation and T cells in renal cell carcinoma (dated by TCRdb to between 2020 and 2021). Study-level background: Samples came from a clinical trial, in which primary renal cell carcinomas received 15 Gy stereotactic body radiation therapy followed by nephrectomy 4 weeks later. In total, some 50 samples underwent TCR beta sequencing: around 25 tumors plus 27 peripheral blood samples. Across all 50 or so samples, 3,800,000 or so unique CDR3 nucleotide sequences encoding 2 million to 3 million unique CDR3 amino acid sequences were identified.

Following the manufacturer's recommendations, the immunoSEQ kit was used to generate TCR beta libraries from genomic DNA. To prepare the libraries, a first multiplex PCR with proprietary primers was run, followed by a second PCR that added unique barcodes, and a bead cleanup was done after each round. A kit-provided positive control reaction and a negative control reaction were included in every sample batch. The final libraries underwent checking on an Agilent 4200 TapeStation D1000 ScreenTape, volumetric pooling, and quantification by qPCR. Sequencing was performed on an Illumina NextSeq500 with a MidOutput 150-cycle cartridge, and 156 Read1 and 15 Index1 cycles were run with kit custom primers. The pooled library was loaded at approximately 0.95 pM with about 18% PhiX control spiked in. In the paper's pipeline: Vendor-processed data were analyzed in R, and a clonotype was defined as all T cells sharing the same CDR3 nucleotide sequence. In the clone abundance analyses, frequencies in each sample were normalized to that sample's 10,000 most abundant clones. Public T cell clones, which averaged fewer than five per sample, were excluded before analysis. Tumor-enriched and baseline blood-enriched clonotypes were defined by at least a 32-fold difference in abundance between compartments. A beta-binomial differential abundance model was used to identify clonotypes that were expanded or contracted between blood time points. Similarity between tumor and blood repertoires was quantified using the Baroni-Urbani and Buser coefficient, and groups were compared with two-tailed Wilcoxon tests in R. Drawn from immuneACCESS, this table holds only the in-frame rearrangements with V and J called that TCRdb kept. Clones are partly lost; checked studies trace under half to an unresolved V gene and leave the rest unexplained. From that table come the V and J calls and clone size; the DNA was used to work out D and trimming. The sample data list tens of thousands of clones, and roughly four fifths of these were observed just once. The top ten hold almost 6.5% of the sample.

Paper-wide results and their limitations: Blood repertoire dynamics were not followed beyond 4 weeks after treatment. Because pretreatment tumor biopsies were not available, the study could not determine whether clonotypes were already present within the tumor at baseline. An increase in top tumor clonotypes in blood was observed from baseline to 2 weeks post-radiation, followed by contraction by 4 weeks, which was taken to suggest transient expansion of tumor-resident clones. With a single-armed trial design, the study had no way to address how radiation dose or scheduling affects the TCR repertoire.

The germline V gene supplies CDR1 MDHEN and CDR2 SYDVKM. Inclusive of the bounding cysteine and phenylalanine, the CDR3 is 10 residues long. Of the read, only the CDR3 DNA is kept; its 30 bases are in frame from base 1. Deletion took 8 bases off V and 9 bases off J, with a span of 8 bases between the germline ends. The chain was built from TRBV28 and TRBJ2-1; the D gene identity is not certain. The TCR was taken from a man aged 55 to 70 with renal cell carcinoma. The material was blood, obtained from a patient whose treatment included radiotherapy and nephrectomy. CDR3 region: CASGNSEQFF. The sequenced DNA: TGTGCCAGCGGGAATAGTGAGCAGTTCTTC.